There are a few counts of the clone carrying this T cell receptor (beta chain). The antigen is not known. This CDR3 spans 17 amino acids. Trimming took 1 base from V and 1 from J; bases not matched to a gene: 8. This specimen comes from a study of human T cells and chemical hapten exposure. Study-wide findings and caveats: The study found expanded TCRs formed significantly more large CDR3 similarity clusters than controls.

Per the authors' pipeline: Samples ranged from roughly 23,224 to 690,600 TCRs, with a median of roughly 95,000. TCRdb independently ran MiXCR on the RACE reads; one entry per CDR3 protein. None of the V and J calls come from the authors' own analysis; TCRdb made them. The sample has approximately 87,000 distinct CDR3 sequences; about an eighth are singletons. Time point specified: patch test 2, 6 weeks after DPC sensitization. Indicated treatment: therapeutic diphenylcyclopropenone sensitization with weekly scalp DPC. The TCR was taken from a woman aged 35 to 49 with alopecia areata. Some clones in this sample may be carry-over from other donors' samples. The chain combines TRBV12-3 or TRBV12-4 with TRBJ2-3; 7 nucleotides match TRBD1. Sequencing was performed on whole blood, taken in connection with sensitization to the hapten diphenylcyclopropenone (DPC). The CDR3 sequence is CASSLGGGQGGTDTQYF. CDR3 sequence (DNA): TGTGCCAGCAGTTTAGGAGGCGGCCAGGGGGGCACAGATACGCAGTATTTT.